Each of the 4 T cell receptor beta chains below was sequenced from the same sample in a study of CD8+CD57+ T cells in acquired aplastic anemia. Selection for sequencing was limited to patients who had shown CD8+CD57+ cell expansion by flow cytometry. Template material for TCR beta VDJ and CDR3 profiling consisted of genomic DNA. In TCRdb, the reads were re-called with MiXCR into one record per CDR3 protein. This sample has about 260,000 distinct CDR3 sequences; about 80% occur once, and the top ten carry about two fifths. Material: sorted CD4+, CD8+, or CD8+CD57+ T cells (not recorded which) from PBMCs. The receptors stem from a human donor with aplastic anemia.

Remarks on this clonotype: In this CDR3 the conserved last residue, phenylalanine or tryptophan, is missing, so a read error is likely. The DNA is left out, because the CDR3 cannot be placed on it with certainty; the CDR3 is given as TCRdb lists it. The rearrangement uses TRBV7-8 and TRBJ1-6. The CDR3 sequence runs 13 residues, both termini included. Looked up from germline, CDR1 is SGHVS and CDR2 is FQNEAQ. CDR3 residues: CASSSAGDPDTQY.

The chain employs TRBV7-9 and TRBJ1-5; D is unresolved. Germline loops: CDR1 SEHNR, CDR2 FQNEAQ (reference sequence). The CDR3 contains 16 residues. V lost 5 bases, J lost 12 bases, and 26 bases lay in between. CDR3 region: CASSDQRGRWSHDQHF. The CDR3 DNA reads TGTGCCAGCAGCGACCAAAGAGGACGGTGGAGCCATGACCAGCATTTT.

This clonotype was detected a few times. The chain has TRBV5-6 and TRBJ2-1; the D gene is possibly TRBD2 (5 bases). The germline V gene has CDR1 SGHDT and CDR2 YYEEEE. The CDR3 has 15 amino acids. Trimming took 1 base from V and 6 from J, leaving 14 bases between them. CDR3 region: CASSLTRTSSNEQFF. DNA for the CDR3: TGTGCCAGCAGCTTGACGAGGACTTCTTCCAATGAGCAGTTCTTC.

V is TRBV5-1 and J is TRBJ1-5; D not certain. With 2 bases removed from V and 9 bases from J, the gap between germline ends came to 12 bases. Germline CDR1 reads SGHRS; CDR2 reads YFSETQ. The CDR3 spans 13 residues. CDR3 region: CASSFTSGVPQHF. In nucleotides, the CDR3 is TGCGCCAGCAGCTTTACTAGCGGGGTGCCCCAGCATTTT.